The count of the clone carrying this TCR beta chain is one. Its antigen is still unknown. This sample was taken from a study of cytomegalovirus exposure and HLA in healthy donors. The CDR3 sequence is 14 residues long. Germline loops: CDR1 SGHTA, CDR2 FQGNSA. V was shortened by 7 bases and J by 0 bases, with 12 bases between the two germline ends. Both 60 Vbeta primers and 13 Jbeta primers went into the PCR. Generated by immunoSEQ multiplex PCR, the TCRdb table keeps only in-frame clones and is missing some. The sample carries fewer than 250,000 clones, 82% recorded once. Whole-study results and caveats: A later analysis linked a missense variant in DCLRE1C to the trimming of TCR beta V and J genes. Some V segments, TRBV6-2 and TRBV6-3 among them, were indistinguishable and were therefore excluded.

The sequencing sample was made of PBMCs. The V call is TRBV7-2, the J call TRBJ1-2, with D possibly being TRBD1 (5 bases). This TCR was sampled from a man aged 40-49 years in good health and CMV-seropositive. CDR3 bases: TGTGCCAGCACCCCCAGGGCGGCTAACTATGGCTACACCTTC. This translates into CASTPRAANYGYTF. Together with reference TRBV7-2 and TRBJ1-2, the CDR3 gives the full variable domain: GAGVSQSPSNKVTEKGKDVELRCDPISGHTALYWYRQSLGQGLEFLIYFQGNSAPDKSGLPSDRFSAERTGGSVSTLTIQRTQQEDSAVYLCASTPRAANYGYTFGSGTRLTVV.